This T cell receptor (beta chain) is from a study of OX40 agonist ivuxolimab in advanced cancers. Study at large: Averaging about 60 years in age, with a range of about 23 to 79, the cohort was 65% to 85% male.

Germline CDR1 LNHDA, CDR2 SQIVND (reference sequence). Trimming pared 5 bases from V and 3 bases from J, leaving 10 bases between. CDR3 length: 13 residues. The repertoire was sequenced with immunoSEQ multiplex PCR; TCRdb's copy has only in-frame clones and lacks some. Of about 84,000 clones listed, approximately 88% are singletons. The sequence derives from an adult with an advanced solid tumor such as melanoma, head and neck, liver or kidney cancer. Here the sequenced sample was CD4+ or CD8+ T cells sorted from blood, taken in a trial of the OX40 agonist ivuxolimab. V is TRBV19 and J is TRBJ1-1; D is undetermined. The CDR3 DNA follows: TGTGCCAGTAGTTCGGTGCGGGACACTGAAGCTTTCTTT. Its translation: CASSSVRDTEAFF.